The 25 T cell receptor beta chains given below trace back to one sample, sequenced in a study of T-cell memory formation after mild COVID-19. MiXCR, applied by TCRdb to the 5' RACE reads, yields one record per CDR3 protein. The table includes roughly 120,000 distinct CDR3 sequences, about a fifth detected once. Sample: PBMCs or a T cell subset sorted from them (not recorded which). The receptors were sampled from a man aged 18 to 29 who had mild COVID-19 (a few samples of this study predate the infection). Cell type and time point are not known.

J is TRBJ2-1 and V is TRBV5-5; 7 bases match TRBD2. The junction had 1 base not matched to a gene; V was cut back by 2 bases and J by 8 bases. This CDR3 is built from 12 residues. The V gene's germline CDR1 is SGHKS and CDR2 YYEKEE (reference sequence). CDR3 DNA sequence: TGTGCCAGCAGCTTAGCGGGGCATGAGCAGTTCTTC. This encodes CASSLAGHEQFF.

The rearrangement joins TRBV3-1 to TRBJ1-1; D not resolved. Germline V lookup: CDR1 LGHDT, CDR2 YNNKEL (reference sequence). Trimming removed 0 bases at V and 6 bases at J, with 11 bases between. The CDR3 sequence is 14 residues long. The CDR3 DNA follows: TGTGCCAGCAGCCAAGATCCAGACAAGCCTGAAGCTTTCTTT. This translates into CASSQDPDKPEAFF.

This clonotype has only a few counts. The chain has TRBV4-1 and TRBJ2-2, with D unresolved. The CDR3 contains 15 residues. CDR1 is MGHRA, CDR2 YSYEKL, per germline. Trimming left V 5 bases short and J 7 bases short, with 17 bases between. CDR3 DNA: TGCGCCAGCAGCGACGGACGTACACCGAGCGGGGAGCTGTTTTTT. This codes for CASSDGRTPSGELFF.

The V call is TRBV4-2, the J call TRBJ1-2, with no clear D. Germline loops: CDR1 LGHNA, CDR2 YNFKEQ. Trimming removed 4 bases from V and 4 bases from J, with 16 bases in between. This CDR3 is built from 15 residues. CDR3: CASSPPYGSVYGYTF. CDR3 nucleotide sequence: TGTGCCAGCAGCCCCCCGTATGGAAGCGTCTATGGCTACACCTTC.

This clonotype turned up a few times. This chain links TRBV7-2 with TRBJ2-1, with D uncertain. The CDR3 is made up of 12 amino acids. CDR1 SGHTA and CDR2 FQGNSA come from the germline V gene. Trimming shortened V by 5 bases and J by 7 bases, and 9 bases separated the two germline ends. CDR3: CASSLRRNEQFF. As DNA, the CDR3 is TGTGCCAGCAGCCTTCGTCGGAATGAGCAGTTCTTC.

J is TRBJ2-1 and V is TRBV7-9, with 14 bases lining up with TRBD2. The CDR3 totals 19 residues. Trimming cost V 8 bases and J 0 bases; bases outside gene matches: 12. Germline-derived CDR1 and CDR2 are SEHNR and FQNEAQ (reference sequence). CDR3 bases: TGTGCCAGCGGAGGACTAGCGGGGGGTCCCCCCAGCTCCTACAATGAGCAGTTCTTC. It encodes CASGGLAGGPPSSYNEQFF.

About this clonotype itself: A junction boundary mismatches the germline segment, possibly from a read error. The chain joins TRBV6-1 to TRBJ2-4; D possibly matches TRBD1 or TRBD2 (6 bases each). This CDR3 is 13 amino acids long. CDR1 is MNHNS and CDR2 is SASEGT in the germline V gene. CDR3 loop: CASSDPRGDPGSF. CDR3 DNA sequence: TGTGCCAGCAGTGACCCGAGGGGGGACCCAGGCAGCTTC.

The chain carries TRBV20-1 and TRBJ2-7; D may correspond to TRBD1 or TRBD2 (6 bases each). The CDR3 is made up of 14 amino acids. The ends were cut back, 5 bases at V and 5 bases at J, with 19 bases in the middle. The germline V gene encodes CDR1 DFQATT and CDR2 SNEGSKA (reference sequence). CDR3 region: CSARDTMGGHEQYF. The CDR3 DNA follows: TGCAGTGCTCGGGACACCATGGGAGGCCACGAGCAGTACTTC.

The sample holds many counts of this clonotype. The chain carries TRBV20-1 and TRBJ2-7, with 9 bases matching TRBD1. The CDR3 length is 16 residues. Looked up from germline, CDR1 is DFQATT and CDR2 is SNEGSKA (reference sequence). The ends lost 7 bases at V and 3 bases at J; junction bases unmatched: 16. CDR3 protein: CSVSNSPGQGDYEQYV. Here the CDR3 DNA reads TGCAGTGTCTCGAACTCTCCGGGACAGGGAGACTACGAGCAGTACGTC.

The V call is TRBV27, the J call TRBJ2-2; D assignment may be TRBD1 or TRBD2 (7 bases each). CDR1 is MNHEY, CDR2 SMNVEV, per germline (reference sequence). CDR3 size: 16 residues. The germline V and J ends were trimmed by 5 bases and 3 bases, with 16 bases remaining between them. CDR3 DNA sequence: TGTGCCAGCAGTCCGCAGGGGGGGGCTCACACCGGGGAGCTGTTTTTT. Its translation is CASSPQGGAHTGELFF.

The rearrangement uses TRBV7-9 and TRBJ2-7, with a tentative D call TRBD2 (5 bases). Germline V CDR1 and CDR2: SEHNR, FQNEAQ (reference sequence). The CDR3 has 14 amino acids. The ends were cut back, 5 bases at V and 3 bases at J, with 14 bases in the middle. The CDR3 bases are TGTGCCAGCAGCCCGGACGAGGGATTCTACGAGCAGTACGTC. Protein sequence: CASSPDEGFYEQYV.

This clonotype has only a few counts. The rearrangement joins TRBV12-3 or TRBV12-4 to TRBJ2-1; a weak D match, TRBD2 (6 bases). V was pared by 1 base and J by 5 bases, with 9 bases between. The CDR3 spans 14 residues. The CDR3 sequence is CASSLVTGDNEQFF. As DNA, the CDR3 is TGTGCCAGCAGTTTAGTGACGGGGGACAATGAGCAGTTCTTC.

The chain links TRBV7-9 to TRBJ2-2, with TRBD2 identical over 7 bases. Per germline, CDR1 SEHNR and CDR2 FQNEAQ (reference sequence). The CDR3 is 16 residues long. V dropped 5 bases and J dropped 3; count of bases not matched to a gene: 9. The CDR3 DNA reads TGTGCCAGCAGCCCCGTTAATAGCGGGTACACCGGGGAGCTGTTTTTT. It is translated as CASSPVNSGYTGELFF.

This rearrangement joins TRBV30 to TRBJ2-3; D gene unclear. Germline CDR1 and CDR2: GTSNPN and SVGIG (reference sequence). This CDR3 has 14 amino acids. Trimming cost V 2 bases and J 4 bases, with 13 bases left between them. The CDR3 nucleotides are TGTGCCTGGAGTTTGTCCCTCGCAGCAGATACGCAGTATTTT. It translates to CAWSLSLAADTQYF.

In this sample, this clonotype turned up a few times. The chain is built from TRBV29-1 and TRBJ2-2, with no clear D. In germline, CDR1 is SQVTM, CDR2 ANQGSEA. The CDR3 loop spans 12 amino acids. The V end was cut by 3 bases, the J end by 3 bases, with 5 bases between. The CDR3 loop reads CSVDTDTGELFF. CDR3 bases: TGCAGCGTTGATACAGACACCGGGGAGCTGTTTTTT.

V and J are TRBV7-6 and TRBJ2-5, with D possibly matching TRBD1 (6 bases). The V end was cut by 3 bases, the J end by 4 bases, with 18 bases between. The germline V gene has CDR1 SGHVS and CDR2 FNYEAQ. The CDR3 length is 16 residues. In DNA form, the CDR3 reads TGTGCCAGCAGCTTCAGGGGTGGGGGTCTCCTAGAGACCCAGTACTTC. Translation: CASSFRGGGLLETQYF.

The sample holds a few counts of this clonotype. Here the CDR3 DNA reads TGCGCCAGCACCCATCGGGGGGGCACTGAAGCTTTCTTT. Translation: CASTHRGGTEAFF. The chain joins TRBV5-1 to TRBJ1-1; a possible D gene is TRBD1 (5 bases). Germline lookup yields CDR1 SGHRS and CDR2 YFSETQ. V was cut by 6 bases and J by 4 bases, with 13 bases left in between. This CDR3 region has 13 residues.

V gene TRBV6-2 or TRBV6-3 combines with J gene TRBJ1-5; D gene unclear. The V end was cut by 5 bases, the J end by 0 bases, with 8 bases between. The CDR3 contains 14 residues. The germline gives CDR1 MNHEY, CDR2 SVGEGT. The CDR3 spells CASSVDLSNQPQHF. The DNA for the CDR3 is TGTGCCAGCAGTGTGGACCTTAGCAATCAGCCCCAGCATTTT.

The rearrangement links TRBV7-3 to TRBJ2-3, with 9 bases matching TRBD2. The germline V gene encodes CDR1 SGHTA and CDR2 FQGTGA. V was clipped by 5 bases and J by 3 bases; unmatched bases: 6. The CDR3 contains 15 residues. In DNA form, the CDR3 reads TGTGCCAGCAGCACCGGGACTAGCATGACAGATACGCAGTATTTT. It translates to CASSTGTSMTDTQYF.

V is TRBV20-1 and J is TRBJ1-1; 9 bases line up with TRBD1. Per germline, CDR1 DFQATT and CDR2 SNEGSKA (reference sequence). V shed 8 bases and J 7 bases; nucleotides not matched to a gene: 11. This CDR3 is 13 amino acids long. The CDR3, as DNA: TGCAGTAGAGATGGGGACAGGGTTGGTGAAGCTTTCTTT. The encoded protein is CSRDGDRVGEAFF.

This clonotype has more than one count but fewer than ten. V is TRBV5-1 and J is TRBJ2-2, with D perhaps matching TRBD1 (5 bases). V lost 4 bases, J lost 0 bases, and 13 bases lay in between. The CDR3 extends over 16 amino acids. Germline loops: CDR1 SGHRS, CDR2 YFSETQ. The chain's CDR3 is CASSTTQGPNTGELFF. In DNA, the CDR3 is TGCGCCAGCAGCACAACTCAGGGCCCGAACACCGGGGAGCTGTTTTTT. The full variable domain, with the rest looked up from reference TRBV5-1 and TRBJ2-2, is KAGVTQTPRYLIKTRGQQVTLSCSPISGHRSVSWYQQTPGQGLQFLFEYFSETQRNKGNFPGRFSGRQFSNSRSEMNVSTLELGDSALYLCASSTTQGPNTGELFFGEGSRLTVL.

The J gene is TRBJ2-7, the V gene TRBV4-1; perhaps TRBD2 as D (6 bases). This CDR3 is 15 amino acids long. Germline values: CDR1 MGHRA, CDR2 YSYEKL. V was trimmed by 5 bases and J by 0 bases, leaving 14 bases between them. The CDR3: CASSVLGGTSYEQYF. CDR3 coding DNA: TGCGCCAGCAGCGTTCTGGGGGGAACCTCCTACGAGCAGTACTTC.

Ten or more counts support this clonotype. This rearrangement joins TRBV7-6 to TRBJ2-3; D call uncertain. Germline-derived CDR1 and CDR2 are SGHVS and FNYEAQ. The V and J ends lost 6 bases and 1 base respectively, with 8 bases between them. The CDR3 runs to 13 residues. The CDR3 sequence: CASSLFGTDTQYF. DNA for the CDR3: TGTGCCAGCAGTCTCTTTGGCACAGATACGCAGTATTTT.

Comment on this clonotype: A junction boundary mismatches the germline segment, possibly from a read error. The chain has TRBV12-3 or TRBV12-4 and TRBJ2-5; 7 positions agree with TRBD2. The CDR3 spans 14 residues. In DNA form, the CDR3 reads TGTGCCAGCAATTTACTAGCGACGCAAGAGACCCAGTACTTC. Protein: CASNLLATQETQYF.

Here the CDR3 reads CASSQDNSYRTYEQYF. CDR3 in DNA: TGCGCCAGCAGCCAAGACAACAGCTATAGGACCTACGAGCAGTACTTC. The rearrangement joins TRBV4-3 to TRBJ2-7; D is ambiguous. The length of the CDR3 is 16 residues. The V gene lost 0 bases and the J gene lost 2 bases, with 14 bases spanning the gap. The germline V gene has CDR1 LGHNA and CDR2 YSLEER.